This record concerns one TCR beta chain sequence. The CDR3 sequence is 15 residues long. The germline V gene has CDR1 MNHEY and CDR2 SMNVEV (reference sequence). The source of the sample is a study of blood T cells in healthy people across ages. For the second PCR, which ran for roughly 6 to 12 cycles, a sample-barcoded 5' primer and a J-beta primer mix were used. The template-switch adaptor, which had 12 random nucleotides, put a tag on each cDNA molecule. MiXCR, applied by TCRdb to the 5' RACE reads, yields one record per CDR3 protein. The sample includes 700,000 to 850,000 distinct CDR3 sequences, about 48% seen only once; the top ten take about two fifths.

The TCR comes from a man at least 80 years old in good health. The rearrangement uses TRBV27 and TRBJ2-4, with D perhaps TRBD1 or TRBD2 (5 bases each). The DNA end is more similar to TRBJ2-7, so the J call may be wrong. Source material: blood. For the CDR3, the DNA is TGTGCCAGCAGTTTTGGGGGTCCCTCGGTGAACGAGCAGTACTTC. Its translation is CASSFGGPSVNEQYF.